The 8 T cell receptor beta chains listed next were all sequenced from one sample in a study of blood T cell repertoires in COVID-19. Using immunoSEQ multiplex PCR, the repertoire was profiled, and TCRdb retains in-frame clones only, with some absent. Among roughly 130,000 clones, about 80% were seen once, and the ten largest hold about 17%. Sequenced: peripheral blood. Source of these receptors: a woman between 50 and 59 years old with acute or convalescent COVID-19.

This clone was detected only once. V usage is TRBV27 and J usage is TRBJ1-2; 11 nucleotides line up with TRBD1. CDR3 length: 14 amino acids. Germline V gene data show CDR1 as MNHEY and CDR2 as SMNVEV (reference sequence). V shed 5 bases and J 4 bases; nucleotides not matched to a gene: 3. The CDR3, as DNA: TGTGCCAGCAGTCAAGGACAGGGGGCCTATGGCTACACCTTC. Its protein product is CASSQGQGAYGYTF.

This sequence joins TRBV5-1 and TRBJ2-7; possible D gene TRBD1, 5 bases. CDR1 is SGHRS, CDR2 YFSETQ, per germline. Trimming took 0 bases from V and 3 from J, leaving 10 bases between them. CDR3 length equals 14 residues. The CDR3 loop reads CASSLAAGRYEQYF. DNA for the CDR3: TGCGCCAGCAGCTTGGCTGCAGGGCGCTACGAGCAGTACTTC.

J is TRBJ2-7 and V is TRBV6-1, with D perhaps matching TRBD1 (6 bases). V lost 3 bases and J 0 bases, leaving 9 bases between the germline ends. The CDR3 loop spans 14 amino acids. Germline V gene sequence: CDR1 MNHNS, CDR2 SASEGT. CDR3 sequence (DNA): TGTGCCAGCAGTGATGGGGGCCTCTCCTACGAGCAGTACTTC. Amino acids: CASSDGGLSYEQYF.

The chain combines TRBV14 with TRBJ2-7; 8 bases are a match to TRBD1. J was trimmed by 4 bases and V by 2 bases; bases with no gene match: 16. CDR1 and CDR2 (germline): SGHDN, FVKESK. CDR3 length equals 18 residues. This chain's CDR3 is CASSQNPFYLTGVYEQYF. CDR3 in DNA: TGTGCCAGCAGCCAAAACCCATTCTACCTGACAGGGGTATACGAGCAGTACTTC. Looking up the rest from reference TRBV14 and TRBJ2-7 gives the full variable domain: EAGVTQFPSHSVIEKGQTVTLRCDPISGHDNLYWYRRVMGKEIKFLLHFVKESKQDESGMPNNRFLAERTGGTYSTLKVQPAELEDSGVYFCASSQNPFYLTGVYEQYFGPGTRLTVT.

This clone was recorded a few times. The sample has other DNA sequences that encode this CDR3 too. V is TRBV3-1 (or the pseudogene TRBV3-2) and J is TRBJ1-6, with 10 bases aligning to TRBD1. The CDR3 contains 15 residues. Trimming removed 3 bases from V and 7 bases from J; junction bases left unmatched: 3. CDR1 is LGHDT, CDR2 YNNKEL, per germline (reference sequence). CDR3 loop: CASSQGGQGNSPLHF. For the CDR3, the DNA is TGTGCCAGCAGCCAGGGGGGACAGGGGAATTCACCCCTCCACTTT.

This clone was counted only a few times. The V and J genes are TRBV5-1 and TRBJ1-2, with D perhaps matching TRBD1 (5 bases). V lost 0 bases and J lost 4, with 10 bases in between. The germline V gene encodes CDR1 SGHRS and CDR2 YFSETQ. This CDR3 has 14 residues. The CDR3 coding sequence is TGCGCCAGCAGCTTGGCCGGGGGGAGCTATGGCTACACCTTC. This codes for CASSLAGGSYGYTF.

This CDR3 reads CASRSPGGMGQPQHF. CDR3 nucleotide sequence: TGTGCCAGTAGATCCCCAGGGGGCATGGGTCAGCCCCAGCATTTT. The chain employs TRBV19 and TRBJ1-5, with 8 bases aligning to TRBD1. The germline gives CDR1 LNHDA, CDR2 SQIVND (reference sequence). V shed 6 bases, J shed 6 bases, and the junction held 10 bases outside the gene matches. The CDR3 spans 15 residues.

The CDR3 region is CASSQGLGAQHF. The CDR3 region has the DNA TGTGCCAGCAGCCAAGGCTTAGGGGCCCAGCATTTT. J is TRBJ1-5 and V is TRBV4-2, with D perhaps TRBD1 (5 bases). Trimming shortened V by 1 base and J by 11 bases, and 9 bases separated the two germline ends. There are 12 residues in the CDR3. Germline V CDR1 and CDR2: LGHNA, YNFKEQ.